This T cell receptor beta chain was obtained from a study of Ad26.COV2.S vaccination and SARS-CoV-2 variants. Overall study: Intramuscular Ad26.COV2.S doses were given once or twice, 56 days apart.

With V trimmed by 3 bases and J by 2 bases, 13 bases remained unmatched. This CDR3 is built from 18 residues. CDR1 is LNHDA and CDR2 is SQIVND in the germline V gene (reference sequence). Treatment indicated: roughly 20 received Ad26.COV2.S at low or high dose, single or two shots; 5 received placebo; per-sample allocation not given. Samples were taken on day 63 after the first vaccine or placebo injection. An Ad26 vector was used to express Wuhan-strain SARS-CoV-2 spike as the vaccine. Measured with immunoSEQ multiplex PCR; TCRdb has only the in-frame clones, and not every one. This sample has hundreds of thousands of clones, with about 89% found just once.

This chain links TRBV19 with TRBJ1-5, with 7 bases that match TRBD1. The source is a person between 18 and 59 years old who received the Ad26.COV2.S COVID-19 vaccine or a placebo. The input for sequencing was peripheral blood, taken in a trial of Ad26.COV2.S vaccine versus placebo. CDR3 region: CASSIPIDRVGGNQPQHF. DNA for the CDR3: TGTGCCAGTAGTATTCCCATCGACAGGGTAGGTGGCAATCAGCCCCAGCATTTT.